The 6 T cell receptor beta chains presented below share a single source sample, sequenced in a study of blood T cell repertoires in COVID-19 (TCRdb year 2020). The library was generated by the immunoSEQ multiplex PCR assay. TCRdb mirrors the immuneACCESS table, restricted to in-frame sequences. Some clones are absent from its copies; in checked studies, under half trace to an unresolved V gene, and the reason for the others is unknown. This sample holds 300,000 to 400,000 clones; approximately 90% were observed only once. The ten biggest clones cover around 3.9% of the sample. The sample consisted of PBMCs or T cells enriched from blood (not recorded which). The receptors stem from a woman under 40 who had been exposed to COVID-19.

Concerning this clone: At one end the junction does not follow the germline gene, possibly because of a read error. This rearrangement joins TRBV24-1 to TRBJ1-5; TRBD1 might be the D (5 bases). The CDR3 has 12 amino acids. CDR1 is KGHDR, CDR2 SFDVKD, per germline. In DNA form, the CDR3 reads TGTGCCACCACAAGGGGCAACCAGCCCCAGCATTTT. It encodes CATTRGNQPQHF.

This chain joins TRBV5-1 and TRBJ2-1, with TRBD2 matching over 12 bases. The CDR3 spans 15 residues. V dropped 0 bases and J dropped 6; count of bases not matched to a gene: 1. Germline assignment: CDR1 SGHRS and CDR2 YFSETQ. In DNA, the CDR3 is TGCGCCAGCAGCTTGGGGACTAGCGGGGTCAATGAGCAGTTCTTC. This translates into CASSLGTSGVNEQFF.

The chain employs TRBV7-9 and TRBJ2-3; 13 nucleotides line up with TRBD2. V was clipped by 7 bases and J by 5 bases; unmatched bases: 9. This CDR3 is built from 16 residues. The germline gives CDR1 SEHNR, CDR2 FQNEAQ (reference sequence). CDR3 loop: CASTYRLAGGGDTQYF. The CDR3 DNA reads TGTGCCAGCACCTACCGACTAGCGGGGGGAGGAGATACGCAGTATTTT.

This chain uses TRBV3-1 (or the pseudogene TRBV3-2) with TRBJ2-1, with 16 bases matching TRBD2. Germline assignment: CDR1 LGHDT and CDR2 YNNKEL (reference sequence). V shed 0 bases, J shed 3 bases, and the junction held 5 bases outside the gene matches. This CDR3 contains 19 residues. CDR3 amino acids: CASSQEGLAGGHLYNEQFF. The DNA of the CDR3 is TGTGCCAGCAGCCAAGAGGGACTAGCGGGGGGGCATCTCTACAATGAGCAGTTCTTC.

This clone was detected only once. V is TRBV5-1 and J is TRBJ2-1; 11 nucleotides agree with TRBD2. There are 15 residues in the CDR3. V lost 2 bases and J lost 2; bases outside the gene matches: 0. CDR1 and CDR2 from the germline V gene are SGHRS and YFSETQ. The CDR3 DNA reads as TGCGCCAGCAGCTTTAGCGGGGGGGCCTACAATGAGCAGTTCTTC. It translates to CASSFSGGAYNEQFF.

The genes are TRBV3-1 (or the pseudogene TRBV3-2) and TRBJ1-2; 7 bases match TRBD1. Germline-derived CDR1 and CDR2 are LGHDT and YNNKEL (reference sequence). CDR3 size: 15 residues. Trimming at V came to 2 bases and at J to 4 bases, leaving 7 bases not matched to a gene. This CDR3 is CASSQTLRQGYGYTF. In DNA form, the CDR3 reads TGTGCCAGCAGCCAAACATTGAGACAGGGCTATGGCTACACCTTC.